The 15 T cell receptor beta chains given below trace back to one sample, sequenced in a study of T cell repertoires in cytomegalovirus infection (dated by TCRdb to the late 2010s). Their antigens remain unidentified. The treatment or condition label here, explained by the study, means: in vitro stimulation with specific CMV peptide epitopes to enrich CMV-specific T cells. TCRdb shows the sequencer as Illumina HiSeq 1500. TCRdb reran the public reads through fastp at Q25 and MiXCR, keeping productive beta chains. Here each entry gathers all rows of one CDR3 protein and keeps the most common genes and DNA. The sample table holds 62,000 or so distinct CDR3 sequences, of which around 21% were seen once. Around 72% of the sample goes to the ten largest clones. The sequencing used CD8+ T cells from cultured PBMCs, collected from culture after CMV antigen stimulation. These receptors were taken from a human donor in good health (CMV status not recorded). Some clones in this sample may be carry-over from other donors' samples.

This clonotype was recorded a few times. The chain recombines TRBV7-6 with TRBJ1-1; 8 bases fit TRBD1. Germline assignment: CDR1 SGHVS and CDR2 FNYEAQ. Unmatched junction bases numbered 9, after V lost 4 bases and J lost 5 bases. The CDR3 has 15 residues. CDR3 sequence (DNA): TGTGCCAGCAGCTCTAGACAGGGGCCGGTTACTGAAGCTTTCTTT. Its translation is CASSSRQGPVTEAFF.

This clonotype was detected a few times. The V call is TRBV10-3, the J call TRBJ2-3; 8 bases match TRBD2. CDR3 length: 14 residues. CDR1 is ENHRY, CDR2 SYGVKD, per germline. V lost 11 bases to trimming and J lost 0 bases; unmatched junction nucleotides: 7. The CDR3 DNA reads TGTGCCTCTCGGGGGGGCCAAAGCACAGATACGCAGTATTTT. Its translation is CASRGGQSTDTQYF.

This chain joins TRBV7-2 and TRBJ1-3; D gene unclear. Germline-derived CDR1 and CDR2 are SGHTA and FQGNSA. Between the trimmed V and J ends, which lost 1 base and 2 bases, there was a span of 15 bases. The CDR3 spans 17 residues. As DNA, the CDR3 is TGTGCCAGCAGCTTAGTGGGCAACCCCAAAGCTGGAAACACCATATATTTT. It encodes CASSLVGNPKAGNTIYF.

This clonotype was counted a few times. CDR3: CASSPDRNTGELFF. The CDR3 region has the DNA TGTGCCAGCAGCCCAGACAGAAACACCGGGGAGCTGTTTTTT. The chain is built from TRBV7-3 and TRBJ2-2, with D maybe TRBD1 (5 bases). Germline CDR1 reads SGHTA; CDR2 reads FQGTGA. Trimming removed 5 bases at V and 2 bases at J, with 9 bases between. This CDR3 region has 14 residues.

V and J are TRBV4-2 and TRBJ1-2; unclear D gene. V lost 0 bases and J 4 bases, leaving 9 bases between the germline ends. Germline values: CDR1 LGHNA, CDR2 YNFKEQ. The CDR3 sequence is 14 residues long. CDR3 region: CASSQEVGGYGYTF. In DNA, the CDR3 is TGTGCCAGCAGCCAAGAGGTCGGAGGCTATGGCTACACCTTC.

DNA of the CDR3: TGTGCCAGCTCACTTGGGTATAGCAATCAGCCCCAGCATTTT. Amino acid sequence: CASSLGYSNQPQHF. V and J are TRBV18 and TRBJ1-5; D remains unclear. The CDR3 totals 14 residues. Per the germline V gene, CDR1 is KGHSH and CDR2 is LQKENI. V lost 4 bases, J lost 0 bases, and 7 bases lay in between.

This clonotype was seen a few times. The rearrangement joins TRBV2 to TRBJ1-1; perhaps TRBD1 as D (6 bases). The CDR3 runs 14 residues. The germline V gene has CDR1 SNHLY and CDR2 FYNNEI. With 4 bases removed from V and 3 bases from J, the gap between germline ends came to 12 bases. Written as DNA, the CDR3 is TGTGCCAGCAGTGGTCCAGGGGCGGACACTGAAGCTTTCTTT. Translation gives CASSGPGADTEAFF.

The sample holds many counts of this clonotype. The genes are TRBV7-8 and TRBJ2-3; 9 bases map to TRBD2. The CDR3 spans 15 residues. CDR1 and CDR2 from the germline V gene are SGHVS and FQNEAQ. J gave up 1 base and V 4 bases, and 3 bases lay outside the gene matches. The CDR3 protein is CASSSKRGGTDTQYF. The CDR3 region has the DNA TGTGCCAGCAGCTCCAAGCGGGGGGGCACAGATACGCAGTATTTT.

V gene TRBV7-6 combines with J gene TRBJ2-1; 11 nucleotides agree with TRBD2. Unmatched junction bases numbered 8, after V lost 5 bases and J lost 5 bases. The length of the CDR3 is 16 residues. The V gene's germline CDR1 is SGHVS and CDR2 FNYEAQ. The CDR3 here is CASSRTLAGVDNEQFF. CDR3 coding DNA: TGTGCCAGCAGCCGAACACTAGCGGGGGTAGACAATGAGCAGTTCTTC.

The genes are TRBV4-1 and TRBJ2-7; 9 positions agree with TRBD2. Germline V gives CDR1 MGHRA, CDR2 YSYEKL. The CDR3 spans 15 residues. V lost 1 base, J lost 2 bases, and 3 bases stayed unmatched. Here the CDR3 DNA reads TGCGCCAGCAGCCAAGTCCCTAGCGGGGCCTACGAGCAGTACTTC. Amino acid sequence: CASSQVPSGAYEQYF.

The rearrangement links TRBV7-8 to TRBJ2-2; 10 nucleotides match TRBD2. With 5 bases clipped from V and 5 bases from J, the junction kept 11 bases outside the gene matches. CDR1 SGHVS and CDR2 FQNEAQ come from the germline V gene. CDR3 length: 17 residues. The CDR3 DNA is TGTGCCAGCAGCGCAACCATAGCGGGGGGTGTAACCGGGGAGCTGTTTTTT. Translated: CASSATIAGGVTGELFF.

This sequence joins TRBV10-3 and TRBJ2-2; 10 bases line up with TRBD2. Germline trimming cut 9 bases from V and 3 bases from J; bases unmatched to any gene: 7. This CDR3 contains 15 residues. Germline V gene lookup returns CDR1 ENHRY and CDR2 SYGVKD. The chain's CDR3 is CAIQAGGPHTGELFF. The CDR3 DNA sequence: TGTGCCATTCAAGCGGGGGGGCCTCACACCGGGGAGCTGTTTTTT.

This clonotype was counted a few times. The rearrangement joins TRBV7-2 to TRBJ1-1; TRBD1 matches at 7 bases. CDR3 size: 14 residues. Per germline, CDR1 SGHTA and CDR2 FQGNSA. V shed 4 bases and J 1 base; nucleotides not matched to a gene: 3. CDR3: CASSYRTGNTEAFF. Here the CDR3 DNA reads TGTGCCAGCAGCTACCGGACAGGGAACACTGAAGCTTTCTTT.

Comment on this clonotype: The junction shows a germline mismatch at one end, possibly a read error. V usage is TRBV12-3 or TRBV12-4 and J usage is TRBJ1-4; a possible D gene is TRBD1 (6 bases). This CDR3 has 13 residues. The CDR3 DNA reads TGTGCCAGCAGTCCCACGGGAGGGGGGCCCTGCAGGTTT. Its translation is CASSPTGGGPCRF.

In this sample, this clonotype turned up many times. The chain carries TRBV7-9 and TRBJ1-5; TRBD1 is a possible D gene (6 bases). CDR1 is SEHNR, CDR2 FQNEAQ, per germline (reference sequence). V lost 6 bases and J 5 bases, leaving 14 bases between the germline ends. This CDR3 is 14 amino acids long. CDR3 protein: CASSLDSGYQPQHF. DNA for the CDR3: TGTGCCAGCAGTCTGGACAGTGGTTATCAGCCCCAGCATTTT. The whole variable domain, filled in from reference TRBV7-9 and TRBJ1-5, reads DTGVSQNPRHKITKRGQNVTFRCDPISEHNRLYWYRQTLGQGPEFLTYFQNEAQLEKSRLLSDRFSAERPKGSFSTLEIQRTEQGDSAMYLCASSLDSGYQPQHFGDGTRLSIL.